The clone carrying this T cell receptor beta chain was seen a handful of times. Its target is unknown. The sample comes from a study of regulatory T cells in long-lasting Graves disease. The study's findings and limits: Persistent disease favored TRBV28, TRBJ1-2 and TRBJ2-5. Between persistent patients, about 2,500 public clonotypes were shared, exceeding the approximately 900 shared between new patients.

Sequencing libraries for TCR beta were prepared with iRepertoire HTBI primers and Arm-PCR of CDR3 regions. Authors' analysis steps: The samples included 60 to 65 TRBV and roughly 14 TRBJ segments. TCRdb reprocessed the multiplex PCR reads via MiXCR and lists one record per CDR3 protein. It is TCRdb's table, rather than the study itself, that gives the V and J calls and clone size. The table records about 470,000 distinct CDR3 sequences, about 22% of them present only once. The CDR3 spans 14 residues. The junction had 7 bases not matched to a gene; V was cut back by 7 bases and J by 4 bases. Germline V CDR1 and CDR2: SGHTA, FQGNSA. The time point here: persistent/refractory GD, antithyroid drugs over 5 years with positive TRAb. RNA isolated from PBMCs was used to make the TCR library. Each of the patients was recruited from an endocrinology department situated in Xi'an, China.

Source: peripheral blood mononuclear cells (PBMCs), taken when the disease was refractory, from a patient treated with antithyroid drugs. The receptor comes from a female donor with Graves disease. The chain is built from TRBV7-2 and TRBJ2-5; TRBD1 matches 9 bases. The CDR3: CASKGTGFLETQYF. CDR3 sequence (DNA): TGTGCCAGCAAGGGGACAGGGTTTTTAGAGACCCAGTACTTC.